These 20 T cell receptor beta chains originate from one sample sequenced in a study of CD8 T cells in Susac syndrome. cDNA came from around 0.5 to 1 ug RNA primed by random hexamers. A single record per CDR3 protein comes from TCRdb applying MiXCR to the immunoSEQ multiplex PCR reads. Counted here are fewer than 90,000 distinct CDR3 sequences, 93% occurring once; the ten biggest clones make up less than 0.6%. Sequenced sample: CD8+ T cells from PBMCs. These receptors all stem from a human donor with Susac syndrome.

This chain connects TRBV11-2 to TRBJ1-1; D ambiguous. CDR1 and CDR2 from the germline V gene are SGHAT and FQNNGV. V was trimmed by 0 bases and J by 3 bases, leaving 5 bases between them. This CDR3 has 13 residues. CDR3 coding DNA: TGTGCCAGCAGCTTAGAATTTGACACTGAAGCTTTCTTT. Amino acids: CASSLEFDTEAFF.

This rearrangement joins TRBV9 to TRBJ1-3; 7 bases map to TRBD1. Germline CDR1 reads SGDLS; CDR2 reads YYNGEE. This CDR3 is built from 16 residues. V shed 1 base and J 0 bases; nucleotides not matched to a gene: 4. DNA for the CDR3: TGTGCCAGCAGCGTACAACAGGGGTACTCTGGAAACACCATATATTTT. Translation: CASSVQQGYSGNTIYF.

This chain joins TRBV20-1 and TRBJ1-5; D may be TRBD1 (5 bases). This CDR3 has 14 residues. Germline assignment: CDR1 DFQATT and CDR2 SNEGSKA (reference sequence). V was trimmed by 7 bases and J by 2 bases, leaving 15 bases between them. The CDR3 DNA follows: TGCAGTGTAACGGGGGATGGGGGCAATCAGCCCCAGCATTTT. Its protein product is CSVTGDGGNQPQHF.

The chain has TRBV28 and TRBJ2-1; 12 bases are a match to TRBD2. V shed 7 bases and J 0 bases; nucleotides not matched to a gene: 7. The CDR3 is 17 amino acids. Germline CDR1 and CDR2: MDHEN and SYDVKM. The CDR3 protein is CASTSSGRESSYNEQFF. The CDR3 DNA reads TGTGCCAGCACTTCTAGCGGGAGGGAGAGCTCCTACAATGAGCAGTTCTTC.

This chain links TRBV6-6 with TRBJ2-7; TRBD2 aligns across 7 bases. The CDR3 totals 16 residues. Germline V gene lookup returns CDR1 MNHNY and CDR2 SVGAGI (reference sequence). After removal of 0 bases from V and 0 bases from J, the junction contained 5 bases not matched to a gene. This CDR3 is CASSYSPRGSSYEQYF. The CDR3, as DNA: TGTGCCAGCAGTTACTCCCCGCGCGGGAGCTCCTACGAGCAGTACTTC.

V is TRBV7-9 and J is TRBJ2-7; maybe TRBD1 (6 bases). This CDR3 region has 17 residues. Between the trimmed V and J ends, which lost 5 bases and 3 bases, there was a span of 23 bases. Germline V gives CDR1 SEHNR, CDR2 FQNEAQ (reference sequence). This chain's CDR3 is CASSDTLQGQSLYEQYF. CDR3 in DNA: TGTGCCAGCAGCGACACCCTTCAAGGACAGTCCCTCTACGAGCAGTACTTC.

V gene TRBV28 combines with J gene TRBJ1-4, with a possible D match to TRBD1 (5 bases). The CDR3 consists of 14 residues. Germline V gene data show CDR1 as MDHEN and CDR2 as SYDVKM. V lost 7 bases, J lost 3 bases, and 12 bases lay in between. CDR3 sequence: CASTLGAPNEKLFF. The CDR3 DNA reads as TGTGCCAGCACCTTAGGGGCACCTAATGAAAAACTGTTTTTT.

V gene TRBV29-1 combines with J gene TRBJ2-7, with 10 bases identical to TRBD2. The CDR3 contains 13 residues. V shed 4 bases and J 4 bases; nucleotides not matched to a gene: 4. The V gene's germline CDR1 is SQVTM and CDR2 ANQGSEA. The CDR3 here is CSVGTSGTYEQYF. CDR3 nucleotides: TGCAGCGTTGGAACTAGCGGGACTTACGAGCAGTACTTC.

This chain uses TRBV7-6 with TRBJ2-7, with 9 bases lining up with TRBD1. V lost 0 bases, J lost 3 bases, and 3 bases stayed unmatched. In germline, CDR1 is SGHVS, CDR2 FNYEAQ. This CDR3 has 15 amino acids. CDR3 DNA sequence: TGTGCCAGCAGCTTAGCTCCGGGACAGGGCTACGAGCAGTACTTC. Translated: CASSLAPGQGYEQYF.

The rearrangement uses TRBV29-1 and TRBJ1-2; D possibly corresponds to TRBD1 (5 bases). Germline CDR1 SQVTM, CDR2 ANQGSEA. The CDR3 loop spans 13 amino acids. V lost 4 bases and J 4 bases, leaving 13 bases between the germline ends. The CDR3 reads CSVVPGRGYGYTF. CDR3 nucleotide sequence: TGCAGCGTTGTGCCAGGGAGGGGCTATGGCTACACCTTC.

The chain is built from TRBV3-1 and TRBJ2-7; the D is unclear. Germline lookup yields CDR1 LGHDT and CDR2 YNNKEL (reference sequence). Trimming removed 1 base at V and 2 bases at J, with 15 bases between. CDR3 length: 16 residues. The DNA of the CDR3 is TGTGCCAGCAGCCAAGCGACCCTCCTAGAGGCCTACGAGCAGTACTTC. Translation gives CASSQATLLEAYEQYF.

V is TRBV11-3 and J is TRBJ1-3, with D possibly being TRBD1 (5 bases). CDR3 length: 14 amino acids. The V gene's germline CDR1 is SGHNT and CDR2 YENEEA. V was pared by 4 bases and J by 0 bases, with 7 bases between. The CDR3 here is CASSSGPSGNTIYF. CDR3 in DNA: TGTGCCAGCAGCTCGGGACCCTCTGGAAACACCATATATTTT.

V is TRBV10-3 and J is TRBJ2-1, with 14 bases lining up with TRBD2. This CDR3 has 15 residues. The germline V gene encodes CDR1 ENHRY and CDR2 SYGVKD. The V gene end was trimmed by 6 bases and the J gene end by 10 bases; junction bases not matched to a gene: 8. CDR3 amino acids: CAISSGTSGGSEQFF. CDR3 DNA: TGTGCCATCAGCTCCGGGACTAGCGGGGGCTCGGAGCAGTTCTTC.

Regarding this clonotype: The junction and the germline gene differ at one end; a read error may be behind it. The chain carries TRBV7-7 and TRBJ2-1; D is unresolved. Germline CDR1 reads SSHAT; CDR2 reads FNYEAQ (reference sequence). The CDR3 is 13 residues long. Here the CDR3 DNA reads TGTGCTAGCAGCTTAGGGCATGGGGATGAGCAGTTCTTC. Its translation is CASSLGHGDEQFF.

The V and J genes are TRBV6-2 or TRBV6-3 and TRBJ2-2; D unclear. The V end was cut by 3 bases, the J end by 5 bases, with 10 bases between. CDR3 length equals 14 residues. The germline V gene has CDR1 MNHEY and CDR2 SVGEGT. CDR3 coding DNA: TGTGCCAGCAGTTATGTCCCCAGGACCGGGGAGCTGTTTTTT. Protein: CASSYVPRTGELFF.

V and J are TRBV18 and TRBJ1-2, with D perhaps matching TRBD1 (5 bases). V lost 8 bases and J 3 bases, leaving 13 bases between the germline ends. There are 13 residues in the CDR3. Germline loops: CDR1 KGHSH, CDR2 LQKENI. The CDR3 protein is CASGEGEDYGYTF. CDR3 sequence (DNA): TGTGCCAGCGGAGAAGGGGAAGACTATGGCTACACCTTC.

V and J are TRBV7-2 and TRBJ1-6, with D hard to call. V was trimmed by 1 base and J by 11 bases, leaving 15 bases between them. This CDR3 is built from 15 residues. Germline CDR1 reads SGHTA; CDR2 reads FQGNSA. The CDR3 loop is CASSLEGGSWTPLHF. The CDR3 bases are TGTGCCAGCAGCTTAGAGGGCGGTTCGTGGACACCCCTCCACTTT.

The rearrangement joins TRBV20-1 to TRBJ2-3; D is unresolved. The CDR3 is 13 residues long. Germline V gene sequence: CDR1 DFQATT, CDR2 SNEGSKA (reference sequence). The ends were cut back, 4 bases at V and 6 bases at J, with 14 bases in the middle. The CDR3: CSANSGTDDTQYF. DNA of the CDR3: TGCAGTGCTAATTCCGGCACCGATGATACGCAGTATTTT.

The J gene is TRBJ2-1, the V gene TRBV7-2; 8 bases align to TRBD2. CDR1 SGHTA and CDR2 FQGNSA come from the germline V gene. J gave up 8 bases and V 3 bases, and 9 bases lay outside the gene matches. This CDR3 comprises 15 residues. The CDR3 here is CASSFTGGALDEQFF. CDR3 DNA sequence: TGTGCCAGCAGCTTTACCGGGGGGGCCTTAGATGAGCAGTTCTTC.

This clonotype was counted once. The rearrangement links TRBV12-3 or TRBV12-4 to TRBJ1-1; 11 bases agree with TRBD1. The CDR3 covers 14 residues. V lost 5 bases to trimming and J lost 5 bases; unmatched junction nucleotides: 4. The CDR3 reads CASSTRDRGTEAFF. CDR3 DNA: TGTGCCAGCAGTACCCGGGACAGGGGGACTGAAGCTTTCTTT.